This note documents a single T cell receptor beta chain sequence. Its antigen is not yet known. This sample stems from a study of cytomegalovirus exposure and HLA in healthy donors (dated by TCRdb to 2016 to 2017). Background on the whole study: An earlier analysis of some 550 of the donors reported about 250 Gb of sequence data and 117 million unique TCR beta sequences from 190 million or so T cells. An early release that covered about 600 HLA-typed donors contained approximately 300 gigabases of sequencing data and 80 million or so unique TCR sequences. The genetic ancestry cluster associated with self-reported Caucasian donors included around four fifths of the approximately 410 genotyped donors. The aim of the study was to test whether cataloging public T cell receptors could identify signatures of past pathogen exposure. The study used immunosequencing to profile the T cell repertoires of some 600 subjects and linked those repertoires to cytomegalovirus serostatus. Along with the approximately 650-subject first cohort, a separate validation cohort of more than 90 different subjects was used. The study combined high-throughput TCR immunosequencing, statistical association of individual TCRs with disease status, and machine learning to predict cytomegalovirus infection status. A later analysis re-examined previously published TCR beta repertoires from roughly 650 donors and added high-resolution HLA genotyping to investigate patterns of TCR occurrence. In the later analysis, no new phenotypic data were used to find candidate immune exposures; instead, reliance was placed on TCR beta sequences and their occurrence across donors. An earlier analysis of some 500 of the donors applied high-throughput TCR beta sequencing to assess whether each TCR beta V gene segment acted as functional or pseudogenic. Donor age, sex, ethnicity and CMV serostatus were compiled alongside the repertoire data. A later genetic analysis used genome-wide SNP genotypes for about three fifths of the roughly 700 donors, treating that subset as a discovery cohort. Every repertoire in the discovery cohort had been generated on one and the same sequencing platform. HLA typing covered class I and class II loci at four-digit resolution. The number of typed donors differed by locus: roughly 629-640 for A, B, C, DRB1 and DQB1; 522 for DQA1; approximately 610 for DPA1; and roughly 450 for DPB1. About 5 DR-DQ haplotypes were handled as single units for association and clustering, since linkage in the cohort was strong. Across 300 to 500 genotyped donors of the cohort, an average of about 220,000 unique TCR beta nucleotide sequences per donor were sequenced, and approximately 17% of those sequences were non-productive. The paper as a whole reports these results and caveats: The classifier was reported to diagnose cytomegalovirus status with high specificity and sensitivity in both the original cohort and the validation cohort. A total of fewer than 200 TCR beta chains were listed by the study as associated with cytomegalovirus. Presence/absence analyses assumed roughly uniform sequencing depth across donors, an assumption that may not hold. Assigning TCR associations to individual alleles was difficult when HLA alleles, especially DR and DQ, strongly co-occurred. Linkage disequilibrium might explain the correlated functional status among segregating V segments, but an unknown experimental factor could not be ruled out. An association between a missense DCLRE1C variant and V-gene and J-gene trimming of TCR beta chains was found in a later genetic analysis and replicated in an independent cohort. In an earlier analysis of about 550 of the donors, most TCR beta V segments were observed in productive rearrangements about 87% or about 30% of the time, broadly matching IMGT annotations. Several of the top co-occurrence clusters appeared to be linked to parvovirus B19, influenza, CMV and Epstein-Barr virus, according to a later analysis. At a false discovery rate of 0.05, a later analysis linked 16,951 TCR beta sequences to specific HLA alleles. Some IMGT-functional V segments, including TRBV6-2 and TRBV6-3, could not be distinguished by the 87-base-pair reads and were therefore excluded. Three of the identified cytomegalovirus-associated TCR beta chains were confirmed in vitro to be specific for cytomegalovirus antigens. For the cohort, immune exposure information was limited to CMV serostatus. According to the authors, the approach could potentially be generalized to other disease states and immunological phenotypes. Most TCR sequences were observed very rarely across donors, whereas some public TCRs were present in many individuals. Because HLA typing was missing for some donors at each locus, association tests included only the typed subset. According to a later analysis, TCR association rates differed among HLA loci, with DRB1 alleles showing the most associated TCRs and HLA-C alleles showing the fewest. A further reported finding was that TCR beta sequences accurately predicted the HLA-A and HLA-B alleles for most subjects in the first cohort. According to a later genetic analysis, donors in an Asian-associated ancestry cluster had fewer N-insertions in productive TCRs than the approximately 630-donor mean. In this cohort, only TCR beta chains were sequenced, and detectable features were limited by the absence of alpha or paired-chain data. The earlier analysis of fewer than 750 of the donors excluded roughly 16 rarely observed V segments, including chromosome 9 orphons, because counts were too low. In a later analysis, most CMV-associated TCR beta chains were found to appear HLA-restricted, with HLA associations seemingly driven largely by CMV exposure. In a later analysis, HLA-associated TCR beta chains were found to be more clonally expanded and to have lower generation probabilities than equally common non-associated chains. A group of highly shared sequence variants was considered likely to be a technical artifact of the sequencing pipeline.

The cohort was made up of about 670 healthy bone marrow donors. All cohort members were sampled while nominally healthy, although unrecorded immune exposures were likely present. The donor tested CMV seropositive and was one of the 289 seropositive cohort members. Each donor provided a peripheral blood sample, and peripheral blood mononuclear cells were used for TCR beta sequencing. The Qiagen DNeasy Blood Extraction Kit was used to extract genomic DNA from the blood cell samples. The CDR3 goes from the cysteine to the phenylalanine over 15 residues. This entry keeps only the CDR3 DNA: 45 bases, framed from base 1. The V end gives up 8 bases and the J end 3 bases, leaving 9 bases in the junction not matched to a gene. Sequences WNHNN (CDR1) and SYGVQD (CDR2) are obtained from the germline V gene (reference sequence). Libraries were built with the immunoSEQ multiplex PCR assay. A mixture of 60 forward primers for TCR Vbeta segments and 13 reverse primers for TCR Jbeta segments was used in the multiplex PCR. A multiplex PCR assay on genomic DNA amplified the CDR3 region of rearranged TCR beta genes. Amplified TCR beta libraries were sequenced as 87-base-pair reads on the Illumina HiSeq System. The study's processing was this. Across the 640 or so repertoires, a later analysis counted tens of millions of unique TCR beta chains, around 11 million of which were shared by at least two donors. A nearest-neighbor algorithm error-corrected the raw reads and collapsed the reads into unique sequences, merging closely related sequences to remove PCR and sequencing errors. V, D and J gene segments were assigned by aligning CDR3 sequences to IMGT reference sequences. For a sequence to be retained, a match of at least six nucleotides was required to both a V gene segment and a J gene segment. Rearrangements were called productive when the CDR3 lacked stop codons and stayed in frame with V and J; all others were non-productive. Following IMGT convention, CDR3 was defined as the stretch from the second conserved V-encoded cysteine up to the conserved J-encoded phenylalanine. Sequences without an unambiguous match to a single V gene segment were excluded from the earlier analysis of several hundred of the donors. In an earlier analysis of several hundred of the donors, V segments were called functional above 56.7% productive rearrangements and were called segregating when the between-donor standard deviation exceeded 5%. A statistical classification framework was built for diagnosing cytomegalovirus status from the catalog of TCR beta chain sequences. V and J gene assignment, in a later analysis, came from comparing TCR nucleotide sequences with IMGT/GENE-DB human TR gene sequences. A later analysis assigned CDR3 sequences and most-parsimonious VDJ recombination scenarios with the TCRdist pipeline. In a later analysis, each TCR beta chain was defined by its CDR3 amino acid sequence together with its V-gene family, and reads lacking a unique V-gene family were excluded. To address suspected cross-contamination and a sequencing artifact, a later analysis removed some 620 highly shared, low-generation-probability nucleotide sequences. In a later analysis, a clonal expansion index for each public chain was calculated from normalized within-repertoire ranks of inferred template counts. Generation probabilities in a later analysis came from a VDJ recombination model fitted to out-of-frame rearrangements, and those results were checked against IGoR. A later analysis scored TCR-TCR, TCR-HLA and TCR-CMV co-occurrence with hypergeometric tests, applying a repertoire-size bias correction to TCR pairs. To estimate false discovery rates, a later analysis permuted the HLA or CMV assignments 20 times. In a later analysis, co-occurring TCRs were grouped using DBSCAN, with TCRdist sequence similarity added in when clustering inside HLA-allele-positive subsets. Repertoires with fewer than 30,000 or more than 120,000 public chains, plus five repertoires with anomalous nucleotide sharing, were excluded from co-occurrence clustering. TCRdb obtained this table from immuneACCESS and retained in-frame rearrangements with V and J assigned. These tables miss some clones; where compared with another copy, unresolved V genes account for less than half of the shortfall, and the remainder is unexplained. V and J calls and clone size follow that table, whereas D and trimming were derived from the DNA. The table kept for this sample lists around 40,000 clones. 8.9% of the sample is taken by the ten largest.

This clonotype was obtained from a man aged 35-49 years in good health and CMV-seropositive. Recombination connected TRBV10-1 to TRBJ2-1; TRBD1 matches 8 bases in the middle. Input material: PBMCs. Here the CDR3 is given as CASLSLGQVYNEQFF. The DNA sequence follows: TGCGCCAGCCTTAGTTTGGGACAGGTCTACAATGAGCAGTTCTTC.